These 5 T cell receptor beta chains came from one sample sequenced in a study of T cells in Graves' hyperthyroidism and ophthalmopathy (dated by TCRdb to about 2019). To prepare the library, multiplex PCR was applied. The reads were generated on an Illumina HiSeq 2000. Amplification of TCR beta CDR3 regions was carried out from RNA transcripts. For the first round of RT-PCR on the TCR CDR3, the HTBI primer set was used together with the Qiagen OneStep RT-PCR kit. In TCRdb, the public reads were trimmed at Q25 with fastp and aligned with MiXCR, with productive beta chains retained. Rows with a matching CDR3 protein are joined into one entry that keeps the most common DNA and genes. In all, the sample holds under 350,000 distinct CDR3 sequences, and about 20% of those were seen once. The top ten clonotypes cover around 50% of the sample. The sample consisted of blood. The receptors were gathered from a woman in her 50s with Graves' hyperthyroidism.

Many counts were recorded for this clonotype. The CDR3 region has the DNA TGTGCCAGCAGCCTCTTGGCTAGCGGGACAAACACAGATACGCAGTATTTT. Translation: CASSLLASGTNTDTQYF. J is TRBJ2-3 and V is TRBV7-2, with TRBD2 matching 9 bases. The V and J ends lost 5 bases and 2 bases, in that order; junction bases with no gene match: 11. This CDR3 region has 17 residues. In germline, CDR1 is SGHTA, CDR2 FQGNSA.

This clonotype has ten or more counts. V is TRBV12-3 or TRBV12-4 and J is TRBJ1-1; TRBD1 matches 9 bases. V was pared by 6 bases and J by 1 base, with 3 bases of the junction left unmatched. This CDR3 has 14 residues. This CDR3 is CASRPTGGNTEAFF. DNA for the CDR3: TGTGCCAGCAGACCGACAGGGGGGAACACTGAAGCTTTCTTT.

This clonotype has just a few counts. The chain employs TRBV4-1 and TRBJ2-7, with 12 bases that match TRBD1. The CDR3 runs 16 residues. Germline lookup yields CDR1 MGHRA and CDR2 YSYEKL. V dropped 3 bases and J dropped 4; count of bases not matched to a gene: 7. CDR3 in DNA: TGCGCCAGCAGCCAGGTTCCGGGACAGGGGGCTTACGAGCAGTACTTC. This sequence encodes CASSQVPGQGAYEQYF.

V usage is TRBV28 and J usage is TRBJ1-2, with 8 nucleotides matching TRBD1. J was trimmed by 10 bases and V by 6 bases; bases with no gene match: 10. The germline V gene encodes CDR1 MDHEN and CDR2 SYDVKM. This CDR3 is built from 13 residues. The CDR3 loop is CASRGTGPPAYTF. The CDR3 nucleotides are TGTGCCAGCAGGGGGACAGGTCCGCCGGCCTACACCTTC.

This clonotype was counted ten times or more. The V gene is TRBV11-2, the J gene TRBJ1-2, with 9 bases fitting TRBD1. The CDR3 extends over 15 amino acids. Germline V CDR1 and CDR2: SGHAT, FQNNGV. V shed 5 bases, J shed 5 bases, and the junction held 9 bases outside the gene matches. CDR3 residues: CASSRADRGSYGYTF. The CDR3 DNA follows: TGTGCCAGCAGCCGTGCGGACAGGGGAAGTTATGGCTACACCTTC. Drawing the rest from reference TRBV11-2 and TRBJ1-2, the complete variable domain is EAGVAQSPRYKIIEKRQSVAFWCNPISGHATLYWYQQILGQGPKLLIQFQNNGVVDDSQLPKDRFSAERLKGVDSTLKIQPAKLEDSAVYLCASSRADRGSYGYTFGSGTRLTVV.